The rows below give T cell receptor beta chains drawn from one sample of a study of T cells after yellow fever vaccination. TCRdb ran MiXCR on the 5' RACE reads and lists one entry per CDR3 protein. The table has some 560,000 distinct CDR3 sequences, around 16% seen once; the top ten hold around 16%. The input for sequencing was PBMCs, taken 5 to 6 days after the first yellow fever vaccination. These receptors were collected from a man aged 18 to 35 who received the YFV17D yellow fever vaccine. Each CDR3 is given with its conserved first and last residue. A D gene is named only where the DNA matches it firmly. Size tells how often a clone was seen (once, few, many) or the class of an expanded clone, and some rows leave it out.

TRBV9	-	TRBD2	TRBJ2-5	TGTGCCAGCAGCGCCCGCGGGGGGCGAGAGACCCAGTACTTC	CASSARGGRETQYF
TRBV4-3	many	TRBD2	TRBJ2-5	TGCGCCAGCAGCCAAGAGTTCGCGGGGGGGCCAGAGACCCAGTACTTC	CASSQEFAGGPETQYF
TRBV10-3	few	TRBD1	TRBJ2-2	TGTGCCATCCGTTCGACAGGGGGCGGTAACACCGGGGAGCTGTTTTTT	CAIRSTGGGNTGELFF
TRBV15	many	-	TRBJ1-5	TGTGCCACCAGCAGAGATGTGGCAGGACCAAGCAATCAGCCCCAGCATTTT	CATSRDVAGPSNQPQHF
TRBV5-1	-	-	TRBJ2-2	TGCGCCAGCAGCGGTCGGCAGGGTAGTTTGAACGGGGAGCTGTTTTTT	CASSGRQGSLNGELFF
TRBV19	few	-	TRBJ2-5	TGTGCCAGTAGTATAAACGTGGGTAAGAAGACCCAGTACTTC	CASSINVGKKTQYF
TRBV20-1	-	-	TRBJ2-1	TGCAGTGCTAGAGGGATAGGAGGGGGGGCCTTTAACTACAATGAGCAGTTCTTC	CSARGIGGGAFNYNEQFF
TRBV4-3	few	-	TRBJ2-5	TGCGCCAGCAGCCAAGATCGGTACGGACAAGAGACCCAGTACTTC	CASSQDRYGQETQYF
TRBV12-3/TRBV12-4	few	TRBD1	TRBJ1-2	TGTGCCAGCAGCCCTATCCCCGGGACAGGGGGCTTTAATGGCTACACCTTC	CASSPIPGTGGFNGYTF
TRBV11-2	-	-	TRBJ2-6	TGTGCCAGCAGGTCAACCTTAGACAGAAGCTCTGGGGCCAACGTCCTGACTTTC	CASRSTLDRSSGANVLTF
TRBV27	-	-	TRBJ2-1	TGTGCCAGCAGTAAAAAGGGGTTGAGGCACAATGAGCAGTTCTTC	CASSKKGLRHNEQFF
TRBV5-1	-	-	TRBJ2-1	TGCGCCAGCAGCTTGAACCACGCGGGGCAGTTCTTC	CASSLNHAGQFF
TRBV19	-	-	TRBJ2-3	TGTGCCAGTAGTATACTGACGTCAGATACGCAGTATTTT	CASSILTSDTQYF
TRBV5-6	few	-	TRBJ2-7	TGTGCCAGCAGCTTGACGGACTACCCCTACGAGCAGTACTTC	CASSLTDYPYEQYF